The 32 T cell receptor beta chains below all came from one sample that was sequenced in a study of blood T cell repertoires in COVID-19. Only in-frame clones appear in the TCRdb table, and some are missing; sequencing was by immunoSEQ multiplex PCR. Of 200,000 or so clones listed, roughly 80% are singletons. Sequencing was done on a sample of peripheral blood. Receptor source: a woman in her twenties or thirties with acute or convalescent COVID-19.

This chain links TRBV2 with TRBJ2-2; 10 positions match TRBD2. CDR1 is SNHLY and CDR2 is FYNNEI in the germline V gene. CDR3 size: 16 residues. V gave up 8 bases and J gave up 1 base; unmatched junction bases: 7. The CDR3 nucleotides are TGTGCCAGCTGCCTTTTAGCGGGAGGGAACACCGGGGAGCTGTTTTTT. Protein sequence: CASCLLAGGNTGELFF.

The table lists this clone with a few counts. The chain has TRBV7-9 and TRBJ1-5; D unclear. This CDR3 has 13 residues. From germline, CDR1 is SEHNR and CDR2 FQNEAQ (reference sequence). V was shortened by 1 base and J by 7 bases, with 8 bases between the two germline ends. In nucleotides, the CDR3 is TGTGCCAGCAGCTTAGGAGCCCGACAGCCCCAGCATTTT. It is translated as CASSLGARQPQHF.

CDR3 amino acids: CASRYEKTGANTEAFF. The CDR3 DNA is TGTGCCAGCAGATACGAGAAGACAGGGGCCAACACTGAAGCTTTCTTT. This sequence joins TRBV27 and TRBJ1-1, with TRBD1 matching 8 bases. With V trimmed by 6 bases and J by 2 bases, 11 bases remained unmatched. Germline CDR1 MNHEY, CDR2 SMNVEV (reference sequence). This CDR3 is built from 16 residues.

The rearrangement uses TRBV19 and TRBJ1-1; the D gene is possibly TRBD1 (5 bases). Germline CDR1 LNHDA, CDR2 SQIVND (reference sequence). V gave up 7 bases and J gave up 5 bases, with 14 bases separating them. The CDR3 covers 13 residues. CDR3 sequence reads: CASKDSFMTEAFF. CDR3 bases: TGTGCCAGTAAAGACAGTTTCATGACTGAAGCTTTCTTT. The full variable domain, completed using reference TRBV19 and TRBJ1-1, is DGGITQSPKYLFRKEGQNVTLSCEQNLNHDAMYWYRQDPGQGLRLIYYSQIVNDFQKGDIAEGYSVSREKKESFPLTVTSAQKNPTAFYLCASKDSFMTEAFFGQGTRLTVV.

This clone showed up just a few times. This sequence joins TRBV5-6 and TRBJ1-6, with a possible D match to TRBD1 (6 bases). The CDR3 loop spans 15 amino acids. Trimming pared 4 bases from V and 10 bases from J, leaving 18 bases between. CDR1 and CDR2 from the germline V gene are SGHDT and YYEEEE. The CDR3 DNA reads TGTGCCAGCAGCCTTGGACAAGGACAGAGATCACCCCTCCACTTT. Its translation is CASSLGQGQRSPLHF. Variable domain in full (rest from reference TRBV5-6 and TRBJ1-6): DAGVTQSPTHLIKTRGQQVTLRCSPKSGHDTVSWYQQALGQGPQFIFQYYEEEERQRGNFPDRFSGHQFPNYSSELNVNALLLGDSALYLCASSLGQGQRSPLHFGNGTRLTVT.

The J gene is TRBJ2-5, the V gene TRBV10-3; 11 positions agree with TRBD2. The germline CDR1 and CDR2 sequences are ENHRY and SYGVKD. Trimming at V came to 8 bases and at J to 1 base, leaving 6 bases not matched to a gene. The CDR3 runs to 15 residues. The CDR3 DNA sequence: TGTGCCATCCGAAATAGCGGGGGGGCCCAAGAGACCCAGTACTTC. This encodes CAIRNSGGAQETQYF.

The V gene is TRBV7-2, the J gene TRBJ2-2; 12 bases align to TRBD2. From germline, CDR1 is SGHTA and CDR2 FQGNSA. The CDR3 has 16 amino acids. With 0 bases clipped from V and 8 bases from J, the junction kept 4 bases outside the gene matches. This chain's CDR3 is CASSLAVGLAGGELFF. The DNA of the CDR3 is TGTGCCAGCAGCTTAGCGGTTGGACTAGCGGGGGGGGAGCTGTTTTTT.

The chain carries TRBV19 and TRBJ1-1, with TRBD1 identical over 11 bases. Germline assignment: CDR1 LNHDA and CDR2 SQIVND (reference sequence). V gave up 0 bases and J gave up 1 base; unmatched junction bases: 4. This CDR3 has 17 residues. CDR3 bases: TGTGCCAGTAGTATAGAGGGGACAGGGGGGTCGAACACTGAAGCTTTCTTT. Translated, it gives CASSIEGTGGSNTEAFF.

V is TRBV28 and J is TRBJ1-2; D unclear. The germline V gene encodes CDR1 MDHEN and CDR2 SYDVKM. The V gene lost 6 bases and the J gene lost 4 bases, with 21 bases spanning the gap. This CDR3 has 16 residues. The CDR3 here is CASSIVKAEGSYGYTF. The CDR3 nucleotides are TGTGCCAGCAGCATCGTTAAAGCAGAGGGATCCTATGGCTACACCTTC.

The V and J genes are TRBV7-9 and TRBJ2-5; D might be TRBD1 (5 bases). The CDR3 has 15 residues. V was shortened by 3 bases and J by 2 bases, with 13 bases between the two germline ends. Germline CDR1 SEHNR, CDR2 FQNEAQ (reference sequence). The DNA of the CDR3 is TGTGCCAGCAGCTTGTCCCAGGGCCTACAAGAGACCCAGTACTTC. Translation gives CASSLSQGLQETQYF.

The J gene is TRBJ1-4, the V gene TRBV28; 7 nucleotides match TRBD1. This CDR3 is 15 amino acids long. The germline V gene has CDR1 MDHEN and CDR2 SYDVKM. V dropped 1 base and J dropped 4; count of bases not matched to a gene: 3. CDR3 region: CASSLLGQLNEKLFF. The CDR3 DNA sequence: TGTGCCAGCAGTTTATTGGGACAGCTTAATGAAAAACTGTTTTTT. Supplemented by reference TRBV28 and TRBJ1-4, the full variable domain reads DVKVTQSSRYLVKRTGEKVFLECVQDMDHENMFWYRQDPGLGLRLIYFSYDVKMKEKGDIPEGYSVSREKKERFSLILESASTNQTSMYLCASSLLGQLNEKLFFGSGTQLSVL.

With respect to this clone: No DNA is shown, since the ends of the CDR3 on it are uncertain; the CDR3 is the one TCRdb lists. The chain uses TRBV28 and TRBJ1-2; the listed D gene, TRBD1, was not tested against the DNA. CDR1 MDHEN and CDR2 SYDVKM come from the germline V gene. Both ends counted, the CDR3 spans 12 residues. The CDR3 here is CATSFGSGGYTF.

This chain connects TRBV4-1 to TRBJ2-5, with D tentatively TRBD1 (6 bases). The CDR3 spans 13 residues. Trimming removed 2 bases from V and 4 bases from J, with 8 bases in between. Germline V gene lookup returns CDR1 MGHRA and CDR2 YSYEKL. CDR3 sequence reads: CASSQTGRETQYF. DNA of the CDR3: TGCGCCAGCAGCCAAACAGGGCGAGAGACCCAGTACTTC.

The rearrangement uses TRBV2 and TRBJ1-5; 7 bases line up with TRBD1. This CDR3 has 16 residues. Germline lookup yields CDR1 SNHLY and CDR2 FYNNEI. The V segment lost 6 bases and the J segment 1 base; nucleotides outside the gene matches: 9. CDR3 residues: CASRDDTGVSNQPQHF. The CDR3 nucleotides are TGTGCCAGCAGAGATGATACAGGGGTAAGCAATCAGCCCCAGCATTTT.

CDR3 sequence: CASRATSGYYNEQFF. The CDR3 DNA reads as TGTGCCAGCAGGGCCACTAGCGGGTACTACAATGAGCAGTTCTTC. This rearrangement joins TRBV6-5 to TRBJ2-1, with 9 bases fitting TRBD2. Germline V gene lookup returns CDR1 MNHEY and CDR2 SVGAGI. With V trimmed by 6 bases and J by 3 bases, 6 bases remained unmatched. The CDR3 loop spans 15 amino acids.

This clone occurred a few times. The CDR3 is CSVADSPNYGYTF. The CDR3 DNA reads as TGCAGCGTGGCGGACTCACCTAACTATGGCTACACCTTC. The chain combines TRBV29-1 with TRBJ1-2, with D unclear. The CDR3 contains 13 residues. The germline gives CDR1 SQVTM, CDR2 ANQGSEA. With 6 bases removed from V and 0 bases from J, the gap between germline ends came to 11 bases.

This clone turned up a few times. The chain couples TRBV5-4 to TRBJ2-7; TRBD2 might be the D (5 bases). The CDR3 has 13 residues. The germline V gene encodes CDR1 SGHNT and CDR2 YYREEE (reference sequence). Trimming pared 0 bases from V and 12 bases from J, leaving 16 bases between. The DNA for the CDR3 is TGTGCCAGCAGCTTGGGCCAGAGGGCCTCCTGGTACTTC. Its translation is CASSLGQRASWYF.

The gene calls are TRBV3-1 (or the pseudogene TRBV3-2) and TRBJ2-1, with 14 bases identical to TRBD2. Germline V CDR1 and CDR2: LGHDT, YNNKEL (reference sequence). The CDR3 is made up of 16 amino acids. Losses at the gene ends were 0 bases for V and 10 bases for J; bases not matched to a gene: 5. CDR3 protein: CASSQETSGRVNEQFF. CDR3 sequence (DNA): TGTGCCAGCAGCCAAGAGACTAGCGGGAGGGTGAACGAGCAGTTCTTC.

This chain uses TRBV6-2 or TRBV6-3 with TRBJ1-1; 7 positions agree with TRBD1. V was pared by 5 bases and J by 1 base, with 7 bases of the junction left unmatched. The CDR3 has 15 residues. Germline V CDR1 and CDR2: MNHEY, SVGEGT. The CDR3 reads CASSPTGEGNTEAFF. The CDR3 nucleotides read TGTGCCAGCAGTCCCACAGGGGAAGGGAACACTGAAGCTTTCTTT.

The V and J genes are TRBV6-5 and TRBJ1-2, with D possibly matching TRBD1 (5 bases). Between the trimmed V and J ends, which lost 6 bases and 5 bases, there was a span of 19 bases. The CDR3 has 15 residues. Germline-derived CDR1 and CDR2 are MNHEY and SVGAGI. The CDR3 is CASRTARADIYGYTF. CDR3 nucleotide sequence: TGTGCCAGCAGAACCGCCCGGGCGGACATATATGGCTACACCTTC.

V gene TRBV29-1 combines with J gene TRBJ1-1; 7 bases align to TRBD1. There are 12 residues in the CDR3. The germline gives CDR1 SQVTM, CDR2 ANQGSEA. J gave up 6 bases and V 7 bases, and 8 bases lay outside the gene matches. CDR3 in amino acids: CSGAGGFAEAFF. In nucleotides, the CDR3 is TGCAGCGGGGCAGGGGGTTTCGCTGAAGCTTTCTTT.

The genes are TRBV25-1 and TRBJ1-1; D gene ambiguous. Trimming took 8 bases from V and 4 from J, leaving 11 bases between them. This CDR3 is built from 12 residues. Germline V gives CDR1 MGHDK, CDR2 SYGVNS. CDR3 sequence (DNA): TGTGCCAGCGGAGTTGGCTCCACTGAAGCTTTCTTT. Protein product: CASGVGSTEAFF.

V and J are TRBV18 and TRBJ1-6; D possibly corresponds to TRBD1 (5 bases). The V gene lost 3 bases and the J gene lost 10 bases, with 16 bases spanning the gap. Germline values: CDR1 KGHSH, CDR2 LQKENI. This CDR3 comprises 15 residues. CDR3 sequence (DNA): TGTGCCAGCTCACCGGACCGGGCGGGGCGATCACCCCTCCACTTT. The encoded protein is CASSPDRAGRSPLHF. The entire variable domain, with the rest obtained from reference TRBV18 and TRBJ1-6, is as follows: NAGVMQNPRHLVRRRGQEARLRCSPMKGHSHVYWYRQLPEEGLKFMVYLQKENIIDESGMPKERFSAEFPKEGPSILRIQQVVRGDSAAYFCASSPDRAGRSPLHFGNGTRLTVT.

The chain links TRBV30 to TRBJ2-1; possible D gene TRBD1, 6 bases. The CDR3 totals 14 residues. CDR1 GTSNPN and CDR2 SVGIG come from the germline V gene (reference sequence). V was pared by 1 base and J by 10 bases, with 17 bases between. CDR3 nucleotides: TGTGCCTGGAGTGCCAGGGGCTTTAAAGGGGAGCAGTTCTTC. It yields the protein CAWSARGFKGEQFF.

V usage is TRBV13 and J usage is TRBJ1-2, with D perhaps matching TRBD1 (6 bases). The germline V gene has CDR1 PRHDT and CDR2 FYEKMQ (reference sequence). Between the trimmed V and J ends, which lost 4 bases and 4 bases, there was a span of 13 bases. This CDR3 comprises 14 residues. The CDR3 here is CASSYEGGAYGYTF. Written as DNA, the CDR3 is TGTGCCAGCAGCTATGAGGGGGGGGCCTATGGCTACACCTTC.

The chain carries TRBV19 and TRBJ1-2; D is unresolved. Trimming cost V 1 base and J 5 bases, with 14 bases left between them. There are 15 residues in the CDR3. CDR1 is LNHDA, CDR2 SQIVND, per germline (reference sequence). CDR3 protein: CASSIVGIRSYGYTF. CDR3 coding DNA: TGTGCCAGTAGTATAGTCGGGATCCGGTCTTATGGCTACACCTTC.

This chain's CDR3 is CASIDRDRQTGYTF. CDR3 sequence (DNA): TGTGCCAGCATCGACCGGGACAGACAAACTGGCTACACCTTC. The rearrangement joins TRBV21-1 to TRBJ1-2; TRBD1, as called in the table, went unchecked against the DNA. TRBV21-1 is given as a pseudogene. The CDR3 is made up of 14 amino acids.

The chain is built from TRBV11-3 and TRBJ2-1; tentative D call: TRBD2 (5 bases). Germline-derived CDR1 and CDR2 are SGHNT and YENEEA. The CDR3 totals 17 residues. V was shortened by 4 bases and J by 2 bases, with 18 bases between the two germline ends. The chain's CDR3 is CASSSLNRWETYNEQFF. The CDR3 DNA reads as TGTGCCAGCAGCTCCTTAAATAGGTGGGAGACCTACAATGAGCAGTTCTTC.

The chain has TRBV4-1 and TRBJ1-3; no firm D call. This CDR3 spans 17 amino acids. Deletions cut 0 bases from V and 0 bases from J, with 12 bases between. Germline CDR1 and CDR2: MGHRA and YSYEKL. In DNA, the CDR3 is TGCGCCAGCAGCCAAGATCTTCTGGCAATCTCTGGAAACACCATATATTTT. The encoded protein is CASSQDLLAISGNTIYF.

The chain is built from TRBV6-2 or TRBV6-3 and TRBJ1-5; tentative D call: TRBD1 (5 bases). CDR1 MNHEY and CDR2 SVGEGT come from the germline V gene. This CDR3 spans 14 amino acids. Trimming stripped 5 bases from V and 6 bases from J, with 14 bases between. CDR3: CASSGGGWGQPQHF. CDR3 in DNA: TGTGCCAGCAGTGGGGGAGGGTGGGGTCAGCCCCAGCATTTT.

The chain has TRBV19 and TRBJ2-1; 10 bases align to TRBD2. V was pared by 1 base and J by 5 bases, with 5 bases of the junction left unmatched. The V gene's germline CDR1 is LNHDA and CDR2 SQIVND (reference sequence). The CDR3 runs 16 residues. The CDR3 coding sequence is TGTGCCAGTAGTATAGTGCTAGCGGGGGCACACAATGAGCAGTTCTTC. This gives the protein CASSIVLAGAHNEQFF.

The gene calls are TRBV6-5 and TRBJ2-3, with a tentative D call TRBD1 (5 bases). Germline V gene sequence: CDR1 MNHEY, CDR2 SVGAGI. CDR3 length: 13 residues. V lost 5 bases, J lost 6 bases, and 12 bases lay in between. CDR3 DNA sequence: TGTGCCAGCAGTAGCCAGGGTACCGATACGCAGTATTTT. As protein: CASSSQGTDTQYF.